This record covers a single T cell receptor (beta chain). Its antigen is undetermined. The data were produced by immunoSEQ multiplex PCR, yet TCRdb's version contains in-frame clones alone and is incomplete. The table has about 10,000 clones, 40% seen once. The mixed lymphocyte reaction cells were held in coculture (37°C) for 6 days. CFSE-tagged responder PBMCs and Violet Dye-tagged stimulator PBMCs were mixed 1:1. The sample originates from a study of siplizumab effects on memory and regulatory T cells. Study in general: The authors ran mixed lymphocyte reactions in pairs, with siplizumab at 1 ug/mL or without drug.

Study-level points and caveats: The diversity of naive T cells seemed greater than that of memory cells, and their alloresponse contribution seemed major. Of the alloreactive clones, only a minor fraction mapped to unstimulated subsets.

V lost 0 bases and J 5 bases, leaving 11 bases between the germline ends. This CDR3 comprises 14 residues. From germline, CDR1 is SGDLS and CDR2 YYNGEE. The chain combines TRBV9 with TRBJ1-1, with a weak D call TRBD1 (6 bases). Sequencing was performed on CFSE-low (dividing) CD4+ T cells sorted from an allogeneic mixed lymphocyte reaction. This receptor was obtained from a human donor in good health; the cells came from an allogeneic mixed lymphocyte reaction. CDR3 DNA: TGTGCCAGCAGCGTAGCAACAGGGAGGACTGAAGCTTTCTTT. This gives the protein CASSVATGRTEAFF.